The 12 T cell receptor beta chains given below trace back to one sample, sequenced in a study of CD8 T cells in acute hepatitis C reinfection (dated by TCRdb to the early 2020s). Reading the label with the study, this specimen's time point is: naive CD8 control sorted from an acute-time-point sample. The protocol used for the library was the immunoSEQ multiplex PCR assay. The immuneACCESS repertoire file appears here via TCRdb, limited to in-frame rearrangements. These files lack a portion of the clones; in checked studies, under half of the deficit traces to unresolved V genes, and the cause of the others is not known. This sample has 30,000 to 40,000 clones in its table, and 85% to 90% of those were observed once. The ten largest account for roughly 0.51% of the sample. The sample taken for sequencing was naive CD8+ T cells from PBMCs. This specimen's cell subset or site label, per the study, means: sorted total naive CD45RO-negative CD8+ T cells. The receptor set was obtained from a man aged 30 to 45 with chronic hepatitis C.

The V and J genes are TRBV5-1 and TRBJ1-3; no definite D call. The V gene lost 0 bases and the J gene lost 4 bases, with 11 bases spanning the gap. Germline V gene lookup returns CDR1 SGHRS and CDR2 YFSETQ. The CDR3 length is 15 residues. The CDR3 sequence is CASSLDQFAGNTIYF. For the CDR3, the DNA is TGCGCCAGCAGCTTGGACCAGTTTGCCGGAAACACCATATATTTT.

The CDR3 loop is CASSYDGPDEQYF. CDR3 coding DNA: TGTGCCAGCAGTTATGATGGACCTGACGAGCAGTACTTC. The rearrangement joins TRBV6-5 to TRBJ2-7; no clear D gene. The germline V gene has CDR1 MNHEY and CDR2 SVGAGI. Trimming left V 3 bases short and J 5 bases short, with 11 bases between. The CDR3 sequence is 13 residues long.

V is TRBV27 and J is TRBJ2-7; D is unresolved. V was shortened by 3 bases and J by 2 bases, with 8 bases between the two germline ends. CDR1 and CDR2 (germline): MNHEY, SMNVEV (reference sequence). The CDR3 runs to 13 residues. CDR3 sequence reads: CASSFQAPYEQYF. DNA of the CDR3: TGTGCCAGCAGTTTTCAGGCCCCCTACGAGCAGTACTTC.

The chain is built from TRBV7-9 and TRBJ2-5, with D tentatively TRBD2 (7 bases). Germline V gives CDR1 SEHNR, CDR2 FQNEAQ (reference sequence). There are 15 residues in the CDR3. V shed 2 bases and J shed 3 bases, with 13 bases lying between them. CDR3: CASSLTQGGEETQYF. CDR3 sequence (DNA): TGTGCCAGCAGCTTAACACAGGGAGGGGAAGAGACCCAGTACTTC.

This clone occurred a few times. J is TRBJ1-6 and V is TRBV2, with 10 bases lining up with TRBD1. Germline lookup yields CDR1 SNHLY and CDR2 FYNNEI. This CDR3 is 13 amino acids long. Trimming at V came to 11 bases and at J to 8 bases, leaving 6 bases not matched to a gene. Here the CDR3 DNA reads TGTGCCGGCTCCGGGACAGGGGATTCACCCCTCCACTTT. This sequence encodes CAGSGTGDSPLHF.

The chain is built from TRBV7-8 and TRBJ2-2; no firm D call. This CDR3 contains 15 residues. CDR1 SGHVS and CDR2 FQNEAQ come from the germline V gene. V was clipped by 0 bases and J by 7 bases, with 12 bases between them. The CDR3 protein is CASSLAPEFIGELFF. CDR3 DNA sequence: TGTGCCAGCAGCTTAGCGCCCGAGTTTATCGGGGAGCTGTTTTTT.

V is TRBV9 and J is TRBJ1-6; 9 nucleotides agree with TRBD1. V lost 3 bases to trimming and J lost 9 bases; unmatched junction nucleotides: 4. There are 14 residues in the CDR3. Germline assignment: CDR1 SGDLS and CDR2 YYNGEE. The CDR3 loop reads CASSAGTGSSPLHF. CDR3 coding DNA: TGTGCCAGCAGCGCCGGGACAGGGTCTTCACCCCTCCACTTT. Combining the CDR3 with reference TRBV9 and TRBJ1-6 gives the whole variable domain DSGVTQTPKHLITATGQRVTLRCSPRSGDLSVYWYQQSLDQGLQFLIQYYNGEERAKGNILERFSAQQFPDLHSELNLSSLELGDSALYFCASSAGTGSSPLHFGNGTRLTVT.

The chain uses TRBV19 and TRBJ2-1, with 8 nucleotides matching TRBD1. V lost 6 bases and J lost 2; bases outside the gene matches: 6. Per germline, CDR1 LNHDA and CDR2 SQIVND (reference sequence). This CDR3 spans 15 amino acids. In nucleotides, the CDR3 is TGTGCCAGTAGCGAACGGACAGGGCCCTACAATGAGCAGTTCTTC. Translating it yields CASSERTGPYNEQFF.

Only one count was recorded for this clone. The chain's CDR3 is CAWSVQGATEAFF. The CDR3 DNA is TGTGCCTGGAGTGTGCAGGGGGCCACTGAAGCTTTCTTT. The rearrangement joins TRBV30 to TRBJ1-1; TRBD1 agrees at 8 bases. Germline loops: CDR1 GTSNPN, CDR2 SVGIG (reference sequence). CDR3 size: 13 residues. Trimming at V came to 0 bases and at J to 4 bases, leaving 1 base not matched to a gene.

V gene TRBV9 combines with J gene TRBJ2-7; TRBD1 or TRBD2 may be the D gene (5 bases each). CDR1 is SGDLS, CDR2 YYNGEE, per germline. V gave up 0 bases and J gave up 0 bases, with 7 bases separating them. The CDR3 has 14 amino acids. The CDR3 protein is CASSVVGDSYEQYF. In DNA, the CDR3 is TGTGCCAGCAGCGTAGTGGGGGACTCCTACGAGCAGTACTTC.

The count of this clone is one. V usage is TRBV5-6 and J usage is TRBJ2-7; D remains unclear. The V and J ends lost 6 bases and 2 bases respectively, with 15 bases between them. CDR1 is SGHDT and CDR2 is YYEEEE in the germline V gene. The CDR3 covers 14 residues. CDR3 loop: CASTRAPSPYEQYF. CDR3 nucleotide sequence: TGTGCCAGCACCCGAGCCCCATCCCCCTACGAGCAGTACTTC.

The rearrangement uses TRBV5-1 and TRBJ2-5, with 13 bases aligning to TRBD2. Trimming cost V 4 bases and J 3 bases; bases outside gene matches: 9. The CDR3 runs 17 residues. Germline V gives CDR1 SGHRS, CDR2 YFSETQ. For the CDR3, the DNA is TGCGCCAGCAGCCATGGACTAGCGGGAGTACTTAAAGAGACCCAGTACTTC. It codes for CASSHGLAGVLKETQYF.